These 32 T cell receptor beta chains were all obtained from the same sample, sequenced in a study of T cell responses to AZD1222 COVID-19 vaccine. Sequenced by immunoSEQ multiplex PCR; TCRdb stores in-frame clones only, minus some. The sample has under 130,000 clones, 92% seen once. Sequenced material: peripheral blood, taken on day 0 of AZD1222 vaccination. The receptors were gathered from an adult in good health.

This clone has only a few counts. The rearrangement uses TRBV11-3 and TRBJ2-6; 11 bases match TRBD2. Trimming cost V 3 bases and J 0 bases; bases outside gene matches: 1. The CDR3 extends over 17 amino acids. The germline gives CDR1 SGHNT, CDR2 YENEEA. This CDR3 reads CASSLGLADSGANVLTF. The CDR3 DNA reads as TGTGCCAGCAGCTTGGGACTAGCGGACTCTGGGGCCAACGTCCTGACTTTC. The full variable domain, in which reference TRBV11-3 and TRBJ2-6 provide the parts outside the CDR3, is EAGVVQSPRYKIIEKKQPVAFWCNPISGHNTLYWYLQNLGQGPELLIRYENEEAVDDSQLPKDRFSAERLKGVDSTLKIQPAELGDSAVYLCASSLGLADSGANVLTFGAGSRLTVL.

CDR3 sequence (DNA): TGTGCCAGCAGCTTGGGGGGGCGAGAGCAGTACTTC. This encodes CASSLGGREQYF. The chain couples TRBV5-6 to TRBJ2-7, with D perhaps TRBD1 (6 bases). V was shortened by 0 bases and J by 7 bases, with 8 bases between the two germline ends. The CDR3 sequence is 12 residues long. Germline V gene data show CDR1 as SGHDT and CDR2 as YYEEEE. Using reference TRBV5-6 and TRBJ2-7 for the parts outside the CDR3, the full variable domain is DAGVTQSPTHLIKTRGQQVTLRCSPKSGHDTVSWYQQALGQGPQFIFQYYEEEERQRGNFPDRFSGHQFPNYSSELNVNALLLGDSALYLCASSLGGREQYFGPGTRLTVT.

The chain has TRBV2 and TRBJ1-1, with TRBD1 matching 10 bases. The V and J ends lost 6 bases and 1 base, in that order; junction bases with no gene match: 2. CDR1 SNHLY and CDR2 FYNNEI come from the germline V gene. The length of the CDR3 is 14 residues. The CDR3 reads CASRGQGENTEAFF. As DNA, the CDR3 is TGTGCCAGCAGAGGACAGGGGGAGAACACTGAAGCTTTCTTT.

This clone has just one count. CDR3 region: CASSLGLTGEGEKLFF. CDR3 bases: TGTGCCAGCAGCTTAGGGCTGACAGGGGAAGGTGAAAAACTGTTTTTT. The chain uses TRBV7-2 and TRBJ1-4, with 8 nucleotides matching TRBD1. V was clipped by 1 base and J by 7 bases; unmatched bases: 8. CDR1 and CDR2 from the germline V gene are SGHTA and FQGNSA. The CDR3 runs 16 residues.

This clone was seen a few times. The chain is built from TRBV5-1 and TRBJ2-7; possibly TRBD2 for D (6 bases). The germline V and J ends were trimmed by 0 bases and 4 bases, with 17 bases remaining between them. The germline V gene has CDR1 SGHRS and CDR2 YFSETQ. The CDR3 is 16 amino acids. The CDR3 region is CASSLEGSGDFYEQYF. The CDR3, as DNA: TGCGCCAGCAGCTTGGAGGGTAGCGGCGACTTTTACGAGCAGTACTTC. Variable domain in full (rest from reference TRBV5-1 and TRBJ2-7): KAGVTQTPRYLIKTRGQQVTLSCSPISGHRSVSWYQQTPGQGLQFLFEYFSETQRNKGNFPGRFSGRQFSNSRSEMNVSTLELGDSALYLCASSLEGSGDFYEQYFGPGTRLTVT.

The chain couples TRBV27 to TRBJ1-6; D remains ambiguous. There are 13 residues in the CDR3. Trimming stripped 6 bases from V and 6 bases from J, with 9 bases between. CDR1 and CDR2 from the germline V gene are MNHEY and SMNVEV (reference sequence). CDR3 in amino acids: CASRGLGNSPLHF. CDR3 DNA: TGTGCCAGCAGGGGTCTGGGTAATTCACCCCTCCACTTT.

The chain combines TRBV20-1 with TRBJ2-5; D call uncertain. The CDR3 contains 13 residues. The V end lost 3 bases, the J end lost 1 base, and 9 bases lay between the germline ends. Germline V gene sequence: CDR1 DFQATT, CDR2 SNEGSKA (reference sequence). The CDR3 reads CSASNDGQETQYF. As DNA, the CDR3 is TGCAGTGCTAGTAACGACGGCCAAGAGACCCAGTACTTC.

The V gene is TRBV5-6, the J gene TRBJ2-3; no clear D gene. The V end lost 0 bases, the J end lost 0 bases, and 11 bases lay between the germline ends. In germline, CDR1 is SGHDT, CDR2 YYEEEE. The CDR3 extends over 16 amino acids. The CDR3 DNA reads as TGTGCCAGCAGCTTGGGACTGGATTCTAGCACAGATACGCAGTATTTT. As protein: CASSLGLDSSTDTQYF.

The chain is built from TRBV7-3 and TRBJ2-1; D possibly corresponds to TRBD2 (5 bases). This CDR3 is 16 amino acids long. Germline CDR1 reads SGHTA; CDR2 reads FQGTGA. V lost 5 bases and J 0 bases, leaving 14 bases between the germline ends. The CDR3 sequence is CASSLVMGSSYNEQFF. CDR3 bases: TGTGCCAGCAGCCTAGTTATGGGGAGCTCCTACAATGAGCAGTTCTTC.

This rearrangement joins TRBV5-4 to TRBJ1-2; 8 nucleotides match TRBD1. The length of the CDR3 is 16 residues. V lost 0 bases to trimming and J lost 8 bases; unmatched junction nucleotides: 12. CDR1 SGHNT and CDR2 YYREEE come from the germline V gene (reference sequence). As DNA, the CDR3 is TGTGCCAGCAGCTTGGTCAGGGGGCGCTTGTACGGCGGCTACACCTTC. This codes for CASSLVRGRLYGGYTF.

V and J are TRBV14 and TRBJ2-2; D unclear. CDR1 and CDR2 from the germline V gene are SGHDN and FVKESK. The CDR3 extends over 12 amino acids. Trimming removed 7 bases at V and 1 base at J, with 4 bases between. The CDR3 bases are TGTGCCAGCAACCAGAACACCGGGGAGCTGTTTTTT. It is translated as CASNQNTGELFF.

This clone is a singleton in its sample. The gene calls are TRBV4-3 and TRBJ2-7; weak D call: TRBD2 (6 bases). Germline V gene sequence: CDR1 LGHNA, CDR2 YSLEER. CDR3 length: 12 residues. V was clipped by 3 bases and J by 7 bases, with 10 bases between them. Here the CDR3 reads CASSHLGGEQYF. The CDR3 coding sequence is TGCGCCAGCAGCCATCTCGGGGGTGAGCAGTACTTC.

This sequence joins TRBV20-1 and TRBJ1-5; no definite D call. CDR3 size: 13 residues. The V gene's germline CDR1 is DFQATT and CDR2 SNEGSKA (reference sequence). The V end was cut by 3 bases, the J end by 4 bases, with 10 bases between. CDR3 DNA sequence: TGCAGTGCTAGTTGGATGGGGAATCAGCCCCAGCATTTT. Residues: CSASWMGNQPQHF.

V usage is TRBV6-7 and J usage is TRBJ1-2; 7 bases fit TRBD1. TRBV6-7 is reported as an ORF; its role is uncertain. The CDR3 sequence is 14 residues long. The V gene end was trimmed by 7 bases and the J gene end by 5 bases; junction bases not matched to a gene: 10. In DNA form, the CDR3 reads TGTGCCAGCAACCTAGGGGGACAGACGTATGGCTACACCTTC. It encodes CASNLGGQTYGYTF.

The chain employs TRBV30 and TRBJ2-1; 9 nucleotides agree with TRBD1. The CDR3 covers 13 residues. Trimming took 0 bases from V and 9 from J; bases not matched to a gene: 3. Germline lookup yields CDR1 GTSNPN and CDR2 SVGIG (reference sequence). The CDR3 nucleotides read TGTGCCTGGAGTGTACAGGGGGCGAGTGAGCAGTTCTTC. Protein product: CAWSVQGASEQFF. Together with reference TRBV30 and TRBJ2-1, the CDR3 gives the full variable domain: SQTIHQWPATLVQPVGSPLSLECTVEGTSNPNLYWYRQAAGRGLQLLFYSVGIGQISSEVPQNLSASRPQDRQFILSSKKLLLSDSGFYLCAWSVQGASEQFFGPGTRLTVL.

The gene calls are TRBV4-3 and TRBJ2-5, with D perhaps TRBD2 (6 bases). Trimming removed 0 bases at V and 5 bases at J, with 13 bases between. Germline-derived CDR1 and CDR2 are LGHNA and YSLEER. The CDR3 has 15 residues. The CDR3 bases are TGCGCCAGCAGCCAAGATATCGGGGCGGGGGAGACCCAGTACTTC. Its protein product is CASSQDIGAGETQYF.

This chain joins TRBV27 and TRBJ1-5; no firm D call. V lost 3 bases and J lost 1, with 10 bases in between. The CDR3 runs 15 residues. Germline V gene sequence: CDR1 MNHEY, CDR2 SMNVEV (reference sequence). The CDR3 DNA is TGTGCCAGCAGTTTCCTGCCAAAAAGCAATCAGCCCCAGCATTTT. Amino acid sequence: CASSFLPKSNQPQHF.

This clone appeared a single time. V usage is TRBV15 and J usage is TRBJ1-1; D is undetermined. CDR3 size: 13 residues. Germline CDR1 LNHNV, CDR2 YYDKDF (reference sequence). Between the trimmed V and J ends, which lost 2 bases and 0 bases, there was a span of 4 bases. The CDR3 loop reads CATSRIMNTEAFF. The CDR3 bases are TGTGCCACCAGCAGAATTATGAACACTGAAGCTTTCTTT. The full variable domain, rest sourced from reference TRBV15 and TRBJ1-1, is DAMVIQNPRYQVTQFGKPVTLSCSQTLNHNVMYWYQQKSSQAPKLLFHYYDKDFNNEADTPDNFQSRRPNTSFCFLDIRSPGLGDTAMYLCATSRIMNTEAFFGQGTRLTVV.

The chain joins TRBV19 to TRBJ1-2; tentative D call: TRBD1 (5 bases). Deletions cut 5 bases from V and 7 bases from J, with 20 bases between. The germline V gene encodes CDR1 LNHDA and CDR2 SQIVND (reference sequence). This CDR3 has 15 amino acids. The CDR3 loop is CASSGLISGRIGYTF. Written as DNA, the CDR3 is TGTGCCAGTAGTGGGTTAATATCAGGGAGGATTGGCTACACCTTC.

The V and J genes are TRBV5-4 and TRBJ2-2; D is perhaps TRBD2 (5 bases). The CDR3 has 14 amino acids. V lost 4 bases and J lost 9, with 16 bases in between. Germline V gives CDR1 SGHNT, CDR2 YYREEE (reference sequence). The CDR3: CASSLYGLKWELFF. The CDR3 coding sequence is TGTGCCAGCAGCCTCTACGGACTGAAGTGGGAGCTGTTTTTT.

V usage is TRBV30 and J usage is TRBJ2-4; the D call may be TRBD1 or TRBD2 (5 bases each). Deletions cut 0 bases from V and 3 bases from J, with 15 bases between. From germline, CDR1 is GTSNPN and CDR2 SVGIG (reference sequence). The CDR3 is made up of 16 amino acids. The CDR3 here is CAWSVRGLAVKNIQYF. The DNA for the CDR3 is TGTGCCTGGAGTGTACGGGGCCTCGCGGTCAAAAACATTCAGTACTTC.

The genes are TRBV6-4 and TRBJ1-2; 8 bases fit TRBD1. The CDR3 sequence is 14 residues long. Germline CDR1 is MRHNA and CDR2 is SNTAGT. V trimming: 3 bases; J trimming: 3 bases; junction bases outside the gene matches: 3. The CDR3 DNA reads as TGTGCCAGCAGTGAGGACAGGGTTGACTATGGCTACACCTTC. Translating gives CASSEDRVDYGYTF.

The chain joins TRBV9 to TRBJ1-6; D might be TRBD1 (6 bases). CDR3 length: 15 residues. Germline V lookup: CDR1 SGDLS, CDR2 YYNGEE. V was cut by 1 base and J by 7 bases, with 12 bases left in between. The CDR3 DNA reads as TGTGCCAGCAGCGTATCGGGGGGCTCGAATTCACCCCTCCACTTT. Translating it yields CASSVSGGSNSPLHF.

This CDR3 is CASSPRTSGNHEQYF. CDR3 nucleotides: TGTGCCAGCAGTCCCAGAACGAGCGGGAACCACGAGCAGTACTTC. The gene calls are TRBV27 and TRBJ2-7; 7 positions match TRBD2. CDR1 and CDR2 from the germline V gene are MNHEY and SMNVEV (reference sequence). The CDR3 covers 15 residues. V lost 5 bases to trimming and J lost 5 bases; unmatched junction nucleotides: 12.

The rearrangement links TRBV9 to TRBJ1-1; D possibly corresponds to TRBD1 (6 bases). V gave up 3 bases and J gave up 4 bases, with 13 bases separating them. The CDR3 consists of 14 residues. The V gene's germline CDR1 is SGDLS and CDR2 YYNGEE. The CDR3 sequence: CASSAGQKGTEAFF. Here the CDR3 DNA reads TGTGCCAGCAGCGCAGGACAGAAGGGCACTGAAGCTTTCTTT.

This rearrangement joins TRBV18 to TRBJ1-4; 10 nucleotides align to TRBD1. Germline lookup yields CDR1 KGHSH and CDR2 LQKENI. With V trimmed by 1 base and J by 7 bases, 0 bases remained unmatched. This CDR3 comprises 14 residues. The CDR3 DNA reads as TGTGCCAGCTCACCACGGGACAGGGGTGAAAAACTGTTTTTT. Translation gives CASSPRDRGEKLFF.

The V gene is TRBV5-1, the J gene TRBJ1-6, with 8 bases fitting TRBD1. The CDR3 has 13 residues. Germline V gives CDR1 SGHRS, CDR2 YFSETQ. V gave up 4 bases and J gave up 13 bases; unmatched junction bases: 7. CDR3 residues: CASSPGQGPPLHF. As DNA, the CDR3 is TGCGCCAGCAGCCCAGGACAGGGTCCGCCCCTCCACTTT.

The rearrangement joins TRBV19 to TRBJ2-6; D unclear. Germline V lookup: CDR1 LNHDA, CDR2 SQIVND (reference sequence). The CDR3 spans 16 residues. Trimming shortened V by 7 bases and J by 3 bases, and 16 bases separated the two germline ends. This CDR3 reads CASNEIRVRGANVLTF. CDR3 DNA: TGTGCCAGTAATGAAATCCGGGTACGTGGGGCCAACGTCCTGACTTTC.

CDR3 amino acids: CASSLGGAKNIQYF. CDR3 nucleotides: TGTGCCAGCAGCTTAGGAGGAGCCAAAAACATTCAGTACTTC. The chain links TRBV7-2 to TRBJ2-4; D not resolved. In germline, CDR1 is SGHTA, CDR2 FQGNSA. V lost 1 base to trimming and J lost 0 bases, with 4 bases between them. This CDR3 contains 14 residues.

The chain employs TRBV5-1 and TRBJ1-4; D gene unclear. Germline-derived CDR1 and CDR2 are SGHRS and YFSETQ. This CDR3 contains 13 residues. The ends were cut back, 3 bases at V and 7 bases at J, with 10 bases in the middle. Here the CDR3 DNA reads TGCGCCAGCAGCTCCGGAGAGGGTGAAAAACTGTTTTTT. It encodes CASSSGEGEKLFF.

The chain has TRBV11-3 and TRBJ1-1; possible D gene TRBD1, 5 bases. Per germline, CDR1 SGHNT and CDR2 YENEEA. Deletions cut 5 bases from V and 4 bases from J, with 14 bases between. The CDR3 runs to 14 residues. The CDR3 DNA sequence: TGTGCCAGCAGCCTGGGGCCAATCGGCACTGAAGCTTTCTTT. The encoded protein is CASSLGPIGTEAFF.

The chain uses TRBV11-2 and TRBJ2-1; D ambiguous. V was clipped by 2 bases and J by 4 bases, with 6 bases between them. The CDR3 has 13 amino acids. Germline CDR1 is SGHAT and CDR2 is FQNNGV. CDR3 in DNA: TGTGCCAGCAGCTTAATTGCGTACAATGAGCAGTTCTTC. Translation gives CASSLIAYNEQFF.